What follows are 30 T cell receptor beta chains derived from one specimen sequenced in a study of CD8 T cells in ankylosing spondylitis. MiXCR was run by TCRdb on the 5' RACE reads, yielding one entry per CDR3 protein. The table records approximately 220,000 distinct CDR3 sequences, around 24% of them present only once. Input material: blood, either unsorted or a sorted T cell fraction (not recorded which). The receptor set was obtained from a male donor with ankylosing spondylitis or in good health (not recorded which).

The rearrangement links TRBV20-1 to TRBJ2-1; D uncertain. The CDR3 totals 15 residues. Germline values: CDR1 DFQATT, CDR2 SNEGSKA (reference sequence). The V gene lost 3 bases and the J gene lost 0 bases, with 12 bases spanning the gap. CDR3 in DNA: TGCAGTGCTAGTTCGGCCAGCCTCTCCTACAATGAGCAGTTCTTC. Amino acids: CSASSASLSYNEQFF.

The genes are TRBV4-3 and TRBJ2-3, with TRBD2 as a possible D gene (6 bases). The V and J ends lost 4 bases and 4 bases respectively, with 15 bases between them. The CDR3 length is 15 residues. Germline assignment: CDR1 LGHNA and CDR2 YSLEER. This chain's CDR3 is CASSPGSLNPDTQYF. As DNA, the CDR3 is TGCGCCAGCAGCCCCGGGAGCCTTAACCCAGATACGCAGTATTTT.

This clonotype was seen once. The rearrangement links TRBV12-5 to TRBJ2-4; 8 positions agree with TRBD1. Looked up from germline, CDR1 is LGHNT and CDR2 is FRNRAP. V lost 4 bases, J lost 9 bases, and 5 bases stayed unmatched. CDR3 length: 13 residues. The CDR3 DNA reads as TGTGCTAGTGGTTCGCCGACAGGGGTCATTCAGTACTTC. This codes for CASGSPTGVIQYF.

This clonotype came up many times. The V gene is TRBV11-2, the J gene TRBJ2-5, with 12 bases matching TRBD2. Germline V lookup: CDR1 SGHAT, CDR2 FQNNGV. J lost 5 bases, V lost 5 bases, and 15 bases had no gene match. This CDR3 is 18 amino acids long. CDR3 sequence (DNA): TGTGCCAGCAGCCCGGGGTACCTAGCGGGAGGGACAGAGGAGACCCAGTACTTC. Amino acid sequence: CASSPGYLAGGTEETQYF. The full variable domain, its missing parts supplied by reference TRBV11-2 and TRBJ2-5, is EAGVAQSPRYKIIEKRQSVAFWCNPISGHATLYWYQQILGQGPKLLIQFQNNGVVDDSQLPKDRFSAERLKGVDSTLKIQPAKLEDSAVYLCASSPGYLAGGTEETQYFGPGTRLLVL.

The sample holds a few counts of this clonotype. The chain employs TRBV20-1 and TRBJ2-1; D is perhaps TRBD2 (6 bases). CDR1 is DFQATT and CDR2 is SNEGSKA in the germline V gene (reference sequence). V gave up 2 bases and J gave up 9 bases, with 20 bases separating them. There are 15 residues in the CDR3. CDR3 residues: CSARKAGMRSVEQFF. The CDR3 nucleotides are TGCAGTGCTAGAAAAGCGGGCATGAGATCAGTTGAGCAGTTCTTC.

This clonotype has ten or more counts. The rearrangement joins TRBV12-3 or TRBV12-4 to TRBJ2-3; the D call may be TRBD1 or TRBD2 (6 bases each). Trimming took 7 bases from V and 6 from J, leaving 17 bases between them. This CDR3 region has 14 residues. CDR3: CASNLQGGRDTQYF. For the CDR3, the DNA is TGTGCCAGCAACCTACAAGGGGGGAGGGATACGCAGTATTTT.

The sample holds many counts of this clonotype. The chain has TRBV12-3 or TRBV12-4 and TRBJ2-5; 8 nucleotides agree with TRBD2. The CDR3 runs to 15 residues. J lost 2 bases, V lost 3 bases, and 5 bases had no gene match. CDR3 sequence reads: CASSFGGAKQETQYF. The CDR3 coding sequence is TGTGCCAGCAGTTTCGGGGGGGCCAAACAAGAGACCCAGTACTTC.

This clonotype occurred many times. The chain joins TRBV6-1 to TRBJ2-7, with 8 positions matching TRBD1. The J segment lost 6 bases and the V segment lost 7 bases, leaving 8 bases of the junction unmatched. CDR3 size: 13 residues. Looked up from germline, CDR1 is MNHNS and CDR2 is SASEGT. CDR3 nucleotides: TGTGCCAGCACCCCACTTGGACAGGGCGAGCAGTACTTC. Its protein is CASTPLGQGEQYF.

The CDR3 nucleotides are TGCAGTGCTCGTGACAGGGGCACTAATGAAAAACTGTTTTTT. Amino acids: CSARDRGTNEKLFF. V usage is TRBV20-1 and J usage is TRBJ1-4; 8 bases fit TRBD1. Per the germline V gene, CDR1 is DFQATT and CDR2 is SNEGSKA (reference sequence). The CDR3 is made up of 14 amino acids. J gave up 2 bases and V 5 bases, and 4 bases lay outside the gene matches.

V gene TRBV20-1 combines with J gene TRBJ2-3; 7 bases are shared with TRBD2. The CDR3 has 14 amino acids. Per germline, CDR1 DFQATT and CDR2 SNEGSKA (reference sequence). The V and J ends lost 5 bases and 5 bases, in that order; junction bases with no gene match: 10. The CDR3: CSAATSSSVDTQYF. Here the CDR3 DNA reads TGCAGTGCTGCGACTAGCTCGTCTGTAGATACGCAGTATTTT.

This clonotype was seen a handful of times. V usage is TRBV5-1 and J usage is TRBJ1-1; the D gene is possibly TRBD1 (6 bases). The CDR3 is 13 amino acids. The V gene's germline CDR1 is SGHRS and CDR2 YFSETQ. Trimming left V 0 bases short and J 5 bases short, with 8 bases between. CDR3 in amino acids: CASSLDQGTEAFF. The DNA for the CDR3 is TGCGCCAGCAGCTTGGACCAGGGGACTGAAGCTTTCTTT. The full variable domain, rest sourced from reference TRBV5-1 and TRBJ1-1, is KAGVTQTPRYLIKTRGQQVTLSCSPISGHRSVSWYQQTPGQGLQFLFEYFSETQRNKGNFPGRFSGRQFSNSRSEMNVSTLELGDSALYLCASSLDQGTEAFFGQGTRLTVV.

This clonotype has at least ten counts. The chain uses TRBV9 and TRBJ2-7; D possibly corresponds to TRBD2 (6 bases). Germline loops: CDR1 SGDLS, CDR2 YYNGEE. The CDR3 totals 14 residues. Trimming pared 4 bases from V and 4 bases from J, leaving 15 bases between. The CDR3 bases are TGTGCCAGCAGCAATGGGGCGGGATGGTACGAGCAGTACTTC. It codes for CASSNGAGWYEQYF. The full variable domain, in which reference TRBV9 and TRBJ2-7 provide the parts outside the CDR3, is DSGVTQTPKHLITATGQRVTLRCSPRSGDLSVYWYQQSLDQGLQFLIQYYNGEERAKGNILERFSAQQFPDLHSELNLSSLELGDSALYFCASSNGAGWYEQYFGPGTRLTVT.

This chain links TRBV10-3 with TRBJ2-1; D possibly corresponds to TRBD2 (6 bases). The CDR3 contains 17 residues. Germline-derived CDR1 and CDR2 are ENHRY and SYGVKD. V was clipped by 0 bases and J by 4 bases, with 16 bases between them. CDR3 residues: CAISESAGLLEYNEQFF. The DNA for the CDR3 is TGTGCCATCAGTGAGTCGGCGGGACTCCTTGAATACAATGAGCAGTTCTTC.

A remark on this clonotype: The junction and the germline gene differ at one end; a read error may be behind it. This rearrangement joins TRBV7-9 to TRBJ2-7; D is perhaps TRBD2 (5 bases). This CDR3 has 15 amino acids. The V gene's germline CDR1 is SEHNR and CDR2 FQNEAQ (reference sequence). CDR3 sequence (DNA): TGTGCCAGCGGCTTCGGGCCCCTGGGGAGCCACGAGCAGTACTTC. This codes for CASGFGPLGSHEQYF.

The chain employs TRBV29-1 and TRBJ2-3; the D gene could be TRBD1 or TRBD2 (5 bases each). The germline V gene has CDR1 SQVTM and CDR2 ANQGSEA. Trimming removed 3 bases at V and 8 bases at J, with 6 bases between. The CDR3 is made up of 10 amino acids. The CDR3 bases are TGCAGCGTTGAGAGGGGTACGCAGTATTTT. Protein: CSVERGTQYF.

The chain recombines TRBV29-1 with TRBJ2-1; TRBD1 matches at 7 bases. The V gene's germline CDR1 is SQVTM and CDR2 ANQGSEA. V trimming: 3 bases; J trimming: 4 bases; junction bases outside the gene matches: 6. This CDR3 has 14 amino acids. CDR3 nucleotides: TGCAGCGTTGATGCTTGGGGACAGTACAATGAGCAGTTCTTC. It translates to CSVDAWGQYNEQFF.

In its sample, this clonotype was seen many times. V is TRBV18 and J is TRBJ1-1, with D unclear. Germline CDR1 KGHSH, CDR2 LQKENI. V lost 2 bases and J 4 bases, leaving 11 bases between the germline ends. The CDR3 runs to 14 residues. Written as DNA, the CDR3 is TGTGCCAGCTCACCATTGACGAAGGCCACTGAAGCTTTCTTT. Protein: CASSPLTKATEAFF. Supplemented by reference TRBV18 and TRBJ1-1, the full variable domain reads NAGVMQNPRHLVRRRGQEARLRCSPMKGHSHVYWYRQLPEEGLKFMVYLQKENIIDESGMPKERFSAEFPKEGPSILRIQQVVRGDSAAYFCASSPLTKATEAFFGQGTRLTVV.

CDR3 amino acids: CSARDPGFKNYGYTF. The CDR3 DNA sequence: TGCAGTGCTAGAGACCCAGGCTTCAAAAACTATGGCTACACCTTC. The gene calls are TRBV20-1 and TRBJ1-2; D is unresolved. CDR3 length equals 15 residues. Per germline, CDR1 DFQATT and CDR2 SNEGSKA (reference sequence). V was trimmed by 0 bases and J by 2 bases, leaving 13 bases between them.

V and J are TRBV12-3 or TRBV12-4 and TRBJ2-7; weak D call: TRBD2 (5 bases). The V gene lost 4 bases and the J gene lost 5 bases, with 9 bases spanning the gap. The CDR3 loop spans 12 amino acids. The CDR3 nucleotides are TGTGCCAGCAGTTGGTCGGGAAACGAGCAGTACTTC. It is translated as CASSWSGNEQYF.

This clonotype showed up just a few times. The CDR3 region is CASSPFGEPNTGELFF. In DNA, the CDR3 is TGTGCCAGCTCACCTTTCGGGGAGCCCAACACCGGGGAGCTGTTTTTT. The rearrangement joins TRBV18 to TRBJ2-2; a weak D match, TRBD2 (5 bases). In germline, CDR1 is KGHSH, CDR2 LQKENI. V was shortened by 3 bases and J by 2 bases, with 13 bases between the two germline ends. This CDR3 contains 16 residues.

Points on this clonotype: Germline and junction disagree at one end, which may indicate a read error. The J gene is TRBJ2-2, the V gene TRBV6-1; TRBD2 matches at 9 bases. This CDR3 has 18 amino acids. In germline, CDR1 is MNHNS, CDR2 SASEGT. CDR3 coding DNA: TGTGCCAGCACCCCCGGGGCGGGAGGGATGAAGAACGCCGGGGAGCTGTTTTTT. Its translation: CASTPGAGGMKNAGELFF.

This clonotype was seen repeatedly, ten times or more. The chain is built from TRBV15 and TRBJ1-1; 7 bases line up with TRBD1. V shed 5 bases, J shed 0 bases, and the junction held 18 bases outside the gene matches. The CDR3 runs 19 residues. In germline, CDR1 is LNHNV, CDR2 YYDKDF (reference sequence). DNA for the CDR3: TGTGCCACCAGCGGTTCGACAGGGCCGGAAAGGCGCATGAACACTGAAGCTTTCTTT. This codes for CATSGSTGPERRMNTEAFF. Full variable domain (missing parts from reference TRBV15 and TRBJ1-1): DAMVIQNPRYQVTQFGKPVTLSCSQTLNHNVMYWYQQKSSQAPKLLFHYYDKDFNNEADTPDNFQSRRPNTSFCFLDIRSPGLGDTAMYLCATSGSTGPERRMNTEAFFGQGTRLTVV.

This clonotype was recorded at least ten times. The chain recombines TRBV5-5 with TRBJ1-5; D is possibly TRBD1 (5 bases). CDR3 length: 14 amino acids. CDR1 and CDR2 from the germline V gene are SGHKS and YYEKEE (reference sequence). V was pared by 0 bases and J by 8 bases, with 12 bases between. For the CDR3, the DNA is TGTGCCAGCAGCTTGGTATCGTCGGGGGAGCCCCAGCATTTT. Protein: CASSLVSSGEPQHF. Drawing the rest from reference TRBV5-5 and TRBJ1-5, the complete variable domain is DAGVTQSPTHLIKTRGQQVTLRCSPISGHKSVSWYQQVLGQGPQFIFQYYEKEERGRGNFPDRFSARQFPNYSSELNVNALLLGDSALYLCASSLVSSGEPQHFGDGTRLSIL.

Worth noting for this clonotype: One junction end disagrees with the germline gene, perhaps due to a read error. CDR3 bases: TGCAGCGTCGAAGGGGGTTGGAAGGGCAGGAACACTGAAGCTTTCTTT. This gives the protein CSVEGGWKGRNTEAFF. The V call is TRBV29-1, the J call TRBJ1-1; TRBD1 might be the D (6 bases). CDR1 and CDR2 from the germline V gene are SQVTM and ANQGSEA. The CDR3 consists of 16 residues. Filled out from reference TRBV29-1 and TRBJ1-1, the complete variable domain reads SAVISQKPSRDICQRGTSLTIQCQVDSQVTMMFWYRQQPGQSLTLIATANQGSEATYESGFVIDKFPISRPNLTFSTLTVSNMSPEDSSIYLCSVEGGWKGRNTEAFFGQGTRLTVV.

This clonotype showed up many times. CDR3 coding DNA: TGCGCCAGCAGGGGTGGTTCACCCCTCCACTTT. The encoded protein is CASRGGSPLHF. The chain has TRBV10-2 and TRBJ1-6; D uncertain. Germline loops: CDR1 WSHSY, CDR2 SAAADI. This CDR3 has 11 amino acids. With 6 bases removed from V and 9 bases from J, the gap between germline ends came to 6 bases.

This clonotype showed up many times. The chain recombines TRBV10-3 with TRBJ1-1; D not resolved. Germline V lookup: CDR1 ENHRY, CDR2 SYGVKD. Trimming stripped 7 bases from V and 1 base from J, with 16 bases between. The CDR3 contains 15 residues. The CDR3 loop is CAITPGPLQNTEAFF. The CDR3 nucleotides are TGTGCCATCACCCCCGGACCCCTCCAGAACACTGAAGCTTTCTTT.

This clonotype was recorded many times. The chain combines TRBV5-1 with TRBJ2-1; D is perhaps TRBD2 (5 bases). The germline gives CDR1 SGHRS, CDR2 YFSETQ. With 2 bases removed from V and 0 bases from J, the gap between germline ends came to 12 bases. The CDR3 loop spans 16 amino acids. CDR3 in DNA: TGCGCCAGCAGCTTTGGAGGTCCGAGCTCCTACAATGAGCAGTTCTTC. Translating gives CASSFGGPSSYNEQFF.

The chain uses TRBV6-1 and TRBJ2-3, with 8 bases aligning to TRBD1. V trimming: 6 bases; J trimming: 4 bases; junction bases outside the gene matches: 9. Germline CDR1 is MNHNS and CDR2 is SASEGT. The CDR3 consists of 15 residues. This chain's CDR3 is CASRDGTGDADTQYF. In DNA form, the CDR3 reads TGTGCCAGCAGGGATGGGACAGGAGATGCAGATACGCAGTATTTT.

This chain links TRBV15 with TRBJ2-2; no clear D gene. Between the trimmed V and J ends, which lost 0 bases and 2 bases, there was a span of 4 bases. This CDR3 spans 14 amino acids. Germline values: CDR1 LNHNV, CDR2 YYDKDF (reference sequence). The CDR3 DNA is TGTGCCACCAGCAGAGAACAAAACACCGGGGAGCTGTTTTTT. Residues: CATSREQNTGELFF.

The gene calls are TRBV4-1 and TRBJ2-3; D perhaps matches TRBD2 (7 bases). CDR1 and CDR2 from the germline V gene are MGHRA and YSYEKL. The length of the CDR3 is 16 residues. V lost 0 bases and J lost 4, with 14 bases in between. The CDR3 protein is CASSQDWGAGADTQYF. CDR3 in DNA: TGCGCCAGCAGCCAAGATTGGGGGGCGGGAGCAGATACGCAGTATTTT.